This entry lists 12 T cell receptor beta chains sequenced from one sample in a study of blood T cells in healthy people across ages. A second PCR, run for roughly 7 to 12 cycles, used a sample-barcoded 5' primer plus a J-beta primer mix. TCRdb called the 5' RACE reads again in MiXCR, with one record for every CDR3 protein. The data hold 600,000 to 800,000 distinct CDR3 sequences, with roughly 20% observed a single time. The sequenced material came from blood. All receptors derive from a man aged 70-80 years in good health.

The chain links TRBV6-1 to TRBJ2-6; unclear D gene. This CDR3 has 15 residues. V lost 4 bases to trimming and J lost 2 bases, with 9 bases between them. Germline loops: CDR1 MNHNS, CDR2 SASEGT. The DNA for the CDR3 is TGTGCCAGCAGTGGAGACCGCCCTGGGGCCAACGTCCTGACTTTC. Encoded protein: CASSGDRPGANVLTF.

The chain carries TRBV5-1 and TRBJ2-5, with D unclear. Germline V CDR1 and CDR2: SGHRS, YFSETQ. Trimming left V 4 bases short and J 4 bases short, with 11 bases between. The CDR3 covers 13 residues. CDR3 nucleotide sequence: TGCGCCAGCAGCCCCCAGCCCAGAGAGACCCAGTACTTC. Translation gives CASSPQPRETQYF.

In its sample, this clonotype was seen a few times. The CDR3 DNA reads as TGCGCCAGCACGACTCAGGGTTTCGAGACCCAGTACTTC. Amino acids: CASTTQGFETQYF. V usage is TRBV5-1 and J usage is TRBJ2-5, with D possibly being TRBD1 (5 bases). CDR1 SGHRS and CDR2 YFSETQ come from the germline V gene. Trimming left V 6 bases short and J 5 bases short, with 14 bases between. The length of the CDR3 is 13 residues.

This clonotype was found once. The rearrangement uses TRBV15 and TRBJ2-1, with 14 bases matching TRBD2. After removal of 3 bases from V and 6 bases from J, the junction contained 4 bases not matched to a gene. The germline gives CDR1 LNHNV, CDR2 YYDKDF (reference sequence). This CDR3 contains 16 residues. As DNA, the CDR3 is TGTGCCACCAGCAGTCCGGGACTAGCGGGAGTCAATGAGCAGTTCTTC. Residues: CATSSPGLAGVNEQFF. Full variable domain (rest looked up from reference TRBV15 and TRBJ2-1): DAMVIQNPRYQVTQFGKPVTLSCSQTLNHNVMYWYQQKSSQAPKLLFHYYDKDFNNEADTPDNFQSRRPNTSFCFLDIRSPGLGDTAMYLCATSSPGLAGVNEQFFGPGTRLTVL.

As for this clonotype: The junction departs from germline at one end; a sequencing error may be responsible. The rearrangement joins TRBV20-1 to TRBJ2-5; the match to TRBD2 covers 10 bases. The germline V gene encodes CDR1 DFQATT and CDR2 SNEGSKA (reference sequence). This CDR3 spans 13 amino acids. In DNA form, the CDR3 reads TGCAGTGCTAGACTAGCGGGAGAGGGGGTCGAGGTCTTC. Its translation: CSARLAGEGVEVF.

This CDR3 is CASSLAHRANYGYTF. The CDR3 coding sequence is TGTGCCAGCAGTTTAGCTCACAGGGCGAACTATGGCTACACCTTC. V and J are TRBV12-3 or TRBV12-4 and TRBJ1-2; D is possibly TRBD1 (6 bases). V shed 0 bases and J shed 2 bases, with 10 bases lying between them. There are 15 residues in the CDR3.

The genes are TRBV20-1 and TRBJ1-1; D is perhaps TRBD1 (5 bases). Trimming cost V 6 bases and J 5 bases, with 13 bases left between them. The CDR3 spans 12 residues. Germline V gene lookup returns CDR1 DFQATT and CDR2 SNEGSKA (reference sequence). CDR3 sequence: CSAGSRETEAFF. Written as DNA, the CDR3 is TGCAGTGCGGGAAGCAGGGAAACTGAAGCTTTCTTT.

This chain connects TRBV3-1 to TRBJ2-2, with D uncertain. The CDR3 totals 16 residues. V was clipped by 1 base and J by 4 bases, with 13 bases between them. Germline V gene sequence: CDR1 LGHDT, CDR2 YNNKEL (reference sequence). In nucleotides, the CDR3 is TGTGCCAGCAGCCAAGTGGCTAGATCTGGCACCGGGGAGCTGTTTTTT. Amino acids: CASSQVARSGTGELFF. Combining the CDR3 with reference TRBV3-1 and TRBJ2-2 gives the whole variable domain DTAVSQTPKYLVTQMGNDKSIKCEQNLGHDTMYWYKQDSKKFLKIMFSYNNKELIINETVPNRFSPKSPDKAHLNLHINSLELGDSAVYFCASSQVARSGTGELFFGEGSRLTVL.

This clonotype was counted ten times or more. The chain links TRBV20-1 to TRBJ2-5, with TRBD2 matching over 12 bases. CDR3 size: 14 residues. V shed 6 bases and J 4 bases; nucleotides not matched to a gene: 6. CDR1 DFQATT and CDR2 SNEGSKA come from the germline V gene (reference sequence). The CDR3 nucleotides are TGCAGTGCGTGGACTAGCGGGATGGCAGAGACCCAGTACTTC. It specifies CSAWTSGMAETQYF.

This clonotype was detected a few times. V gene TRBV5-1 combines with J gene TRBJ2-5; 10 positions match TRBD2. The DNA end is a closer match to TRBJ2-1, so the J assignment may be wrong. CDR3 length: 15 amino acids. Germline V lookup: CDR1 SGHRS, CDR2 YFSETQ. The CDR3 sequence: CASSQNLAGANEQFF. The CDR3 DNA reads TGCGCCAGCAGCCAAAACCTAGCGGGAGCAAACGAGCAGTTCTTC.

In its sample, this clonotype was seen a few times. The chain uses TRBV20-1 and TRBJ2-5, with D perhaps matching TRBD1 (6 bases). The CDR3 extends over 12 amino acids. The V end lost 8 bases, the J end lost 3 bases, and 13 bases lay between the germline ends. From germline, CDR1 is DFQATT and CDR2 SNEGSKA (reference sequence). This chain's CDR3 is CSRGTGKETQYF. The CDR3 DNA sequence: TGCAGTAGGGGGACGGGGAAAGAGACCCAGTACTTC.

The chain is built from TRBV2 and TRBJ1-4, with D possibly being TRBD1 (6 bases). Deletions cut 3 bases from V and 4 bases from J, with 12 bases between. Germline V gives CDR1 SNHLY, CDR2 FYNNEI. The CDR3 is 15 amino acids. The CDR3 region is CASSDVDSINEKLFF. In DNA form, the CDR3 reads TGTGCCAGCAGTGATGTGGACAGCATTAATGAAAAACTGTTTTTT.